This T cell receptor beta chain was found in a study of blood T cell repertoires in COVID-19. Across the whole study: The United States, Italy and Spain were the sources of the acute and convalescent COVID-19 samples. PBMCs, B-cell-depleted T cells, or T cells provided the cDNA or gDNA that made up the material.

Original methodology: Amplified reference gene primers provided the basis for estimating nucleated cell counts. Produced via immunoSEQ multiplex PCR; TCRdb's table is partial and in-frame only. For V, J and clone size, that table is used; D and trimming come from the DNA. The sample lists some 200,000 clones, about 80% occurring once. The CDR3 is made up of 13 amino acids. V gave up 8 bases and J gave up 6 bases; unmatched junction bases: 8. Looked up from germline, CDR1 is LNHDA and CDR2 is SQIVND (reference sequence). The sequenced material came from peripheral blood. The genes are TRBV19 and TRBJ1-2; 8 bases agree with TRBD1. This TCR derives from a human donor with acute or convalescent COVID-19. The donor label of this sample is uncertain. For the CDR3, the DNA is TGTGCCAGTGGCGGGACAGGAGTCAATGGCTACACCTTC. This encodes CASGGTGVNGYTF.